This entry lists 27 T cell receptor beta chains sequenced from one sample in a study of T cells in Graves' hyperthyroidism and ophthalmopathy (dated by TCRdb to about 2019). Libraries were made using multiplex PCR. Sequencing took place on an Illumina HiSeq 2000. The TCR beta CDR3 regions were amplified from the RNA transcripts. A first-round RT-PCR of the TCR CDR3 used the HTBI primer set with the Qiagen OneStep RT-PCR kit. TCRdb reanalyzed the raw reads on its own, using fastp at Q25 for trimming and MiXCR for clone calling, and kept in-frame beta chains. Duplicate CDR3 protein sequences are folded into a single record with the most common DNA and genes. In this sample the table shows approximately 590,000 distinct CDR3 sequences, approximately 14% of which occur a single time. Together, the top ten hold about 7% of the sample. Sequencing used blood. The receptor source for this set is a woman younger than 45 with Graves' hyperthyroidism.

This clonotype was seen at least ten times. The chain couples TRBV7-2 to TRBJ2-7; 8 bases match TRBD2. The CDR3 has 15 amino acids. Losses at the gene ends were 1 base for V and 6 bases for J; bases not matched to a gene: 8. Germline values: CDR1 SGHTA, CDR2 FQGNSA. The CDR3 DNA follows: TGTGCCAGCAGCTTAGATGGCGGGAGGTTTGGCGAGCAGTACTTC. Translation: CASSLDGGRFGEQYF.

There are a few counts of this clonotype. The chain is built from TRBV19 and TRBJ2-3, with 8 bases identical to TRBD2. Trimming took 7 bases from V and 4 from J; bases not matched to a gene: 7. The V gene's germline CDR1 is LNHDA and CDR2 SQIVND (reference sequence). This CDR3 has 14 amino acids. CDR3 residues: CASNSGGPPDTQYF. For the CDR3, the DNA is TGTGCCAGTAACTCGGGAGGGCCCCCAGATACGCAGTATTTT. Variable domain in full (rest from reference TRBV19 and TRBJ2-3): DGGITQSPKYLFRKEGQNVTLSCEQNLNHDAMYWYRQDPGQGLRLIYYSQIVNDFQKGDIAEGYSVSREKKESFPLTVTSAQKNPTAFYLCASNSGGPPDTQYFGPGTRLTVL.

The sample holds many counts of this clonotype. CDR3 DNA sequence: TGTGCCAGCACGTTGCGGGATTTCGTCCAGCCCCAGCATTTT. Translated, it gives CASTLRDFVQPQHF. The V gene is TRBV6-1, the J gene TRBJ1-5; D not resolved. V dropped 7 bases and J dropped 7 bases, with 17 bases sitting between them. This CDR3 is 14 amino acids long. In germline, CDR1 is MNHNS, CDR2 SASEGT.

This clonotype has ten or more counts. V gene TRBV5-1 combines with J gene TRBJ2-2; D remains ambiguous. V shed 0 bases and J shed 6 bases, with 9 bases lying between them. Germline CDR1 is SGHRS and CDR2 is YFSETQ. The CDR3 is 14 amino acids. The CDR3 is CASSLAVQAGELFF. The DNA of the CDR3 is TGCGCCAGCAGCTTGGCGGTTCAGGCCGGGGAGCTGTTTTTT.

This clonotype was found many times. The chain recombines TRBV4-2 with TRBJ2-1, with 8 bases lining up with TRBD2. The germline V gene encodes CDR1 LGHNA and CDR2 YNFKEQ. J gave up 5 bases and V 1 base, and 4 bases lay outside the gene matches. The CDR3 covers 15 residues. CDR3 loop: CASSQVTSGDNEQFF. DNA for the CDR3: TGTGCCAGCAGCCAAGTAACTAGCGGAGACAATGAGCAGTTCTTC.

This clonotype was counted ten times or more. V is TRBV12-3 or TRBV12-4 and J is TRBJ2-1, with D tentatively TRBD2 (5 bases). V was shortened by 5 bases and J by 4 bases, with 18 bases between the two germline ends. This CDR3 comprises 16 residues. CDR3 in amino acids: CASSPNSLTGYNEQFF. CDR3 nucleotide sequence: TGTGCCAGCAGTCCTAACAGTCTGACGGGATACAATGAGCAGTTCTTC.

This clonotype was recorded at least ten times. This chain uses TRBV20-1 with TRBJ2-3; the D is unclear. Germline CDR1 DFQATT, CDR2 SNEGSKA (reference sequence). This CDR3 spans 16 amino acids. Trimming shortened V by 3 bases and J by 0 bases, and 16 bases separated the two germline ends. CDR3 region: CSASYLSSTSTDTQYF. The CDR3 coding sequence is TGCAGTGCTAGCTACCTATCTTCAACTAGCACAGATACGCAGTATTTT.

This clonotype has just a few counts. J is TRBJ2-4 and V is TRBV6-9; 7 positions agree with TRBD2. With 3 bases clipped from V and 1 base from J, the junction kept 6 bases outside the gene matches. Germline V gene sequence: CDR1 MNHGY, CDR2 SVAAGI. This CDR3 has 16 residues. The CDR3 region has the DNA TGTGCCAGCAGTTACGGGGCGGGAGAGGCCAAAAACATTCAGTACTTC. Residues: CASSYGAGEAKNIQYF.

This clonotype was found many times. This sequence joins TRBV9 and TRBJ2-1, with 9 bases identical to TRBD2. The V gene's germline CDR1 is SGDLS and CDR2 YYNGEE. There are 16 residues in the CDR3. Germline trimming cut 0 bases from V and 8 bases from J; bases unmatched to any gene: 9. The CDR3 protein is CASSVGLSGRYDEQFF. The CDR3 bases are TGTGCCAGCAGCGTAGGACTGAGCGGGAGGTATGATGAGCAGTTCTTC.

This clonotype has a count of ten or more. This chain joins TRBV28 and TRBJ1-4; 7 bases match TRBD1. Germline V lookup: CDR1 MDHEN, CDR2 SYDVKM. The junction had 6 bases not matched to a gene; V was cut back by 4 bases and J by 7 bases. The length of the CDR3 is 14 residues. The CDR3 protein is CASSSDREGEKLFF. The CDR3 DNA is TGTGCCAGCAGTTCCGACAGGGAGGGTGAAAAACTGTTTTTT. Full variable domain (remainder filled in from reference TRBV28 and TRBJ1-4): DVKVTQSSRYLVKRTGEKVFLECVQDMDHENMFWYRQDPGLGLRLIYFSYDVKMKEKGDIPEGYSVSREKKERFSLILESASTNQTSMYLCASSSDREGEKLFFGSGTQLSVL.

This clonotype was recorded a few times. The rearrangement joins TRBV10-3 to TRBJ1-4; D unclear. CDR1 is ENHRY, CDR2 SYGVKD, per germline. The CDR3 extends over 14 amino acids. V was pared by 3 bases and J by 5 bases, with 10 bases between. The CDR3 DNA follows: TGTGCCATCAGTGAAACGGTCAAAAATGAAAAACTGTTTTTT. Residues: CAISETVKNEKLFF.

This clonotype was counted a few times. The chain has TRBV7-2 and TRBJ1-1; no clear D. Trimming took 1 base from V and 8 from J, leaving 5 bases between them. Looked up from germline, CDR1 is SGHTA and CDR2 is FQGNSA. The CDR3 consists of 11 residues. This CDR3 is CASSLEAEAFF. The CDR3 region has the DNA TGTGCCAGCAGCTTAGAAGCGGAAGCTTTCTTT.

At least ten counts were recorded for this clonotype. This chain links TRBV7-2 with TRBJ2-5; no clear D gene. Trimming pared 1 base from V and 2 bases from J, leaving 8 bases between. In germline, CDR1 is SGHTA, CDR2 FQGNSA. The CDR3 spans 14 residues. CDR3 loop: CASSLEFRQETQYF. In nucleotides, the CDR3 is TGTGCCAGCAGCTTAGAATTCAGACAAGAGACCCAGTACTTC. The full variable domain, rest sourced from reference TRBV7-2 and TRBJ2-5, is GAGVSQSPSNKVTEKGKDVELRCDPISGHTALYWYRQSLGQGLEFLIYFQGNSAPDKSGLPSDRFSAERTGGSVSTLTIQRTQQEDSAVYLCASSLEFRQETQYFGPGTRLLVL.

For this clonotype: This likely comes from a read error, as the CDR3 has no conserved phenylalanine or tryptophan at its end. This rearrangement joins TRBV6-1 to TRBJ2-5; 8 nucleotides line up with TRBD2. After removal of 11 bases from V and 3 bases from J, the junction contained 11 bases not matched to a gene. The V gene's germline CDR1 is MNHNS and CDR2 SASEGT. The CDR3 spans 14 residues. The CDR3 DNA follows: TGTGCCTCACGGGGGGGGTGGACCGAAGAGACCCAGTACGTC. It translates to CASRGGWTEETQYV.

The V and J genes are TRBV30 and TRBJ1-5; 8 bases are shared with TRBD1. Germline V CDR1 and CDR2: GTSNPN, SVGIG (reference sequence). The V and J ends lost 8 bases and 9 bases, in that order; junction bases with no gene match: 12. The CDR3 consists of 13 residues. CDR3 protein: CAGGGQGYSPQHF. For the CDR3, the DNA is TGTGCCGGGGGCGGACAGGGCTATTCGCCCCAGCATTTT.

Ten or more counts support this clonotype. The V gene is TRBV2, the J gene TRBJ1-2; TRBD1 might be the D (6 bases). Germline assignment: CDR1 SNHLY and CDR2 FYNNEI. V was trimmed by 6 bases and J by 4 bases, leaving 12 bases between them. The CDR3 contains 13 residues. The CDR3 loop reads CASRGGQIYGYTF. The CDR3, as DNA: TGTGCCAGCAGGGGTGGACAGATCTATGGCTACACCTTC.

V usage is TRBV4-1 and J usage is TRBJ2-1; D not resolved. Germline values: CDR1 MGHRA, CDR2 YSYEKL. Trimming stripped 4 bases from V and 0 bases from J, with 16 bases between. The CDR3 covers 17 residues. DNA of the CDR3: TGCGCCAGCAGCCTCCGTGGGGTCAGCCTCTCCTACAATGAGCAGTTCTTC. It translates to CASSLRGVSLSYNEQFF.

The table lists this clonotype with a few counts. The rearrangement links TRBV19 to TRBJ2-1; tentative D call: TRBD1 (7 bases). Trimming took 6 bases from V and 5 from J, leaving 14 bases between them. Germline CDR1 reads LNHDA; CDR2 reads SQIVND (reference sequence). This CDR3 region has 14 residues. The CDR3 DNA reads TGTGCCAGTAGCCCAGGGGGGTTGAACAATGAGCAGTTCTTC. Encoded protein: CASSPGGLNNEQFF.

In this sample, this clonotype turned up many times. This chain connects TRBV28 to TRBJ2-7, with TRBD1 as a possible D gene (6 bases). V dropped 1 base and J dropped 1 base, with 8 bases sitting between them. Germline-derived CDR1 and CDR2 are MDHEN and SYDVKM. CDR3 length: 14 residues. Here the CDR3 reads CASSLSGQSYEQYF. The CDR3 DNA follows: TGTGCCAGCAGTTTATCGGGACAATCCTACGAGCAGTACTTC. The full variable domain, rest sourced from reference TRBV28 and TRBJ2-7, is DVKVTQSSRYLVKRTGEKVFLECVQDMDHENMFWYRQDPGLGLRLIYFSYDVKMKEKGDIPEGYSVSREKKERFSLILESASTNQTSMYLCASSLSGQSYEQYFGPGTRLTVT.

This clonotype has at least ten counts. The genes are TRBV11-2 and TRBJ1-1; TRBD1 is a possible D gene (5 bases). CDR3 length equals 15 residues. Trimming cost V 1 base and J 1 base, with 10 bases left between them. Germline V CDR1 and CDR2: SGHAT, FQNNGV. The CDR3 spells CASSLGAQGNTEAFF. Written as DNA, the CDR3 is TGTGCCAGCAGCTTAGGCGCCCAGGGGAACACTGAAGCTTTCTTT.

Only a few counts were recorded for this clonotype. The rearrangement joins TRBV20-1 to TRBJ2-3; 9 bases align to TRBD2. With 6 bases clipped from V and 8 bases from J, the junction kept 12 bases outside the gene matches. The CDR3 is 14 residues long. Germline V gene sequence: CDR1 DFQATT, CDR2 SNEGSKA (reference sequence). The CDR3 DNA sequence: TGCAGTGCCAGACTAGCGGCCCTTGGTGGTACGCAGTATTTT. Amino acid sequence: CSARLAALGGTQYF.

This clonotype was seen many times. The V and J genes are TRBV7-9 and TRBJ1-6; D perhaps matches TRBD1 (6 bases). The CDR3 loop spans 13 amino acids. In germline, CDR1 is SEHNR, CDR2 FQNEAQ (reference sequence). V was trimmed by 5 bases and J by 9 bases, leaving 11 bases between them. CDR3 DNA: TGTGCCAGCAGCCTGGGGGCAGGTTCACCCCTCCACTTT. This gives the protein CASSLGAGSPLHF.

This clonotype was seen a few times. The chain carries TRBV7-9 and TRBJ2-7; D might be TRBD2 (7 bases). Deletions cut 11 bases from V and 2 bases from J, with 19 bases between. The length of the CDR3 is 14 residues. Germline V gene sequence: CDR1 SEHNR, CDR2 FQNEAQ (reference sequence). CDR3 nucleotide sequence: TGTGCCTGGAGTCGTGGGGGGGCAACCTACGAGCAGTACTTC. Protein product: CAWSRGGATYEQYF.

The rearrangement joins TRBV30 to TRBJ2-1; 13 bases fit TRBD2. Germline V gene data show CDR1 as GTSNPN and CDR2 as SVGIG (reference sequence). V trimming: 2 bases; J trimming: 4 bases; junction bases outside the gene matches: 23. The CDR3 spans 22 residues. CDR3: CAWSTRLAGGIRPSKDYNEQFF. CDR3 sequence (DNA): TGTGCCTGGAGTACCCGACTAGCGGGAGGCATACGGCCTTCCAAGGATTACAATGAGCAGTTCTTC.

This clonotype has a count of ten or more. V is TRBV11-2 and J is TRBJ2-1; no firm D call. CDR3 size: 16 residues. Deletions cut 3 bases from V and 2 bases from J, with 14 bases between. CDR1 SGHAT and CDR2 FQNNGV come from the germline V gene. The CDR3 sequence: CASSFRNNEAYNEQFF. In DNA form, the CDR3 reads TGTGCCAGCAGCTTCCGGAACAACGAAGCCTACAATGAGCAGTTCTTC.

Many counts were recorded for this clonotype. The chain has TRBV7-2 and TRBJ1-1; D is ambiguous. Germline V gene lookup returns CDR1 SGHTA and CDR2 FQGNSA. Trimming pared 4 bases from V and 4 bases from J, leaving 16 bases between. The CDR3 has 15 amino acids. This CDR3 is CASSSAESGGTEAFF. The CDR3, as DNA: TGTGCCAGCAGCTCAGCGGAATCGGGAGGCACTGAAGCTTTCTTT.

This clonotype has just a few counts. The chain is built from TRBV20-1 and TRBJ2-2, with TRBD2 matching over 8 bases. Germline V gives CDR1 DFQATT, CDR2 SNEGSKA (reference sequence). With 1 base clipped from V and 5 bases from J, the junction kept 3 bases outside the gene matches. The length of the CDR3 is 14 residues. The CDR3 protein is CSARGPSGTGELFF. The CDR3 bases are TGCAGTGCTAGAGGGCCTAGCGGGACCGGGGAGCTGTTTTTT.